Listed below are T cell receptor beta chains from one sample, sequenced in a study. One entry per CDR3 protein, called by TCRdb with MiXCR from the 5' RACE reads. The sample holds 7,000 or so distinct CDR3 sequences, around 50% seen once. The sequencing sample was made of naive CD4+ T cells sorted from a lymph node. These receptor sequences come from a female donor with breast cancer. Both conserved end residues are part of each CDR3. The D gene is left open where the match is weak. Clone size is stated in some rows and not others, as once, few, many or a class when expanded.

abundance: few; j_gene: TRBJ1-2; v_gene: TRBV5-6; d_gene: NA; CDR3aa: CASSLIGGNYGYTF
abundance: NA; j_gene: TRBJ2-7; v_gene: TRBV20-1; d_gene: NA; CDR3aa: CSATRVISNEQYF
abundance: NA; j_gene: TRBJ1-2; v_gene: TRBV12-3/TRBV12-4; d_gene: NA; CDR3aa: CASTWGRNYGYTF
abundance: NA; j_gene: TRBJ1-1; v_gene: TRBV5-1; d_gene: NA; CDR3aa: CASSKNQNTEAFF
abundance: NA; j_gene: TRBJ2-5; v_gene: TRBV5-1; d_gene: NA; CDR3aa: CAGSFSGETQYF
abundance: NA; j_gene: TRBJ1-2; v_gene: TRBV4-1; d_gene: NA; CDR3aa: CASSLRGRVNSYGYTF
abundance: few; j_gene: TRBJ1-1; v_gene: TRBV20-1; d_gene: TRBD1; CDR3aa: CSDGTGAINTEAFF
abundance: NA; j_gene: TRBJ2-7; v_gene: TRBV30; d_gene: TRBD1; CDR3aa: CAWGSGTGVFEQYF
abundance: once; j_gene: TRBJ1-5; v_gene: TRBV20-1; d_gene: TRBD1; CDR3aa: CSAREGQVNQPQHF
abundance: NA; j_gene: TRBJ2-5; v_gene: TRBV28; d_gene: NA; CDR3aa: CASSPQGGKETQYF
abundance: NA; j_gene: TRBJ2-7; v_gene: TRBV20-1; d_gene: TRBD1; CDR3aa: CSASAPRTGDIYEQYF
abundance: few; j_gene: TRBJ1-2; v_gene: TRBV7-8; d_gene: TRBD1; CDR3aa: CASSFDRGLDGGYTF
abundance: NA; j_gene: TRBJ1-5; v_gene: TRBV2; d_gene: NA; CDR3aa: CASSESGQHNQPQHF
abundance: NA; j_gene: TRBJ2-7; v_gene: TRBV12-3/TRBV12-4; d_gene: NA; CDR3aa: CASSFGQTSYEQYF
abundance: NA; j_gene: TRBJ2-1; v_gene: TRBV6-2/TRBV6-3; d_gene: NA; CDR3aa: CASSITGAYNEQFF
abundance: few; j_gene: TRBJ2-5; v_gene: TRBV7-6; d_gene: NA; CDR3aa: CASSNSPKTQYF
abundance: NA; j_gene: TRBJ1-4; v_gene: TRBV12-3/TRBV12-4; d_gene: NA; CDR3aa: CASSLRGTTNEKLFF
abundance: NA; j_gene: TRBJ1-2; v_gene: TRBV6-1; d_gene: TRBD1; CDR3aa: CASSEALQGLSGQGIYGYTF
abundance: NA; j_gene: TRBJ1-5; v_gene: TRBV6-6; d_gene: TRBD1; CDR3aa: CASSYSVGQGNSQPQHF
abundance: NA; j_gene: TRBJ2-7; v_gene: TRBV15; d_gene: NA; CDR3aa: CATSRDLATREQYF
abundance: NA; j_gene: TRBJ1-5; v_gene: TRBV7-2; d_gene: TRBD1; CDR3aa: CASSDRVNQPQHF
abundance: few; j_gene: TRBJ2-5; v_gene: TRBV20-1; d_gene: TRBD2; CDR3aa: CSATDSGGQETQYF
abundance: NA; j_gene: TRBJ1-6; v_gene: TRBV6-5; d_gene: TRBD1; CDR3aa: CASSYWDRRNSPLHF
abundance: NA; j_gene: TRBJ2-1; v_gene: TRBV2; d_gene: TRBD2; CDR3aa: CASSVPSGRGNEQFF
abundance: NA; j_gene: TRBJ2-1; v_gene: TRBV20-1; d_gene: TRBD2; CDR3aa: CSAKVTGTSGGAGYNEQFF
abundance: NA; j_gene: TRBJ1-1; v_gene: TRBV12-3/TRBV12-4; d_gene: NA; CDR3aa: CASRPGVNTEAFF
abundance: NA; j_gene: TRBJ2-7; v_gene: TRBV5-1; d_gene: NA; CDR3aa: CASGGNRGPSEQYF
abundance: NA; j_gene: TRBJ2-3; v_gene: TRBV20-1; d_gene: TRBD2; CDR3aa: CSARPPLAGGPDTQYF
abundance: few; j_gene: TRBJ2-6; v_gene: TRBV11-3; d_gene: TRBD1; CDR3aa: CASSFWTGNSGANVLTF
abundance: NA; j_gene: TRBJ2-6; v_gene: TRBV12-3/TRBV12-4; d_gene: NA; CDR3aa: CASRYWASGANVLTF
abundance: NA; j_gene: TRBJ1-2; v_gene: TRBV7-2; d_gene: NA; CDR3aa: CASRTTYGNGYTF
abundance: NA; j_gene: TRBJ1-1; v_gene: TRBV12-3/TRBV12-4; d_gene: NA; CDR3aa: CASSSRPNTEAFF
abundance: large; j_gene: TRBJ2-7; v_gene: TRBV10-1; d_gene: TRBD1; CDR3aa: CASSEWTGGEQYF
abundance: few; j_gene: TRBJ1-1; v_gene: TRBV7-9; d_gene: NA; CDR3aa: CASRPGEAFF
abundance: NA; j_gene: TRBJ1-1; v_gene: TRBV20-1; d_gene: NA; CDR3aa: CSASRGQHTEAFF
abundance: NA; j_gene: TRBJ2-3; v_gene: TRBV7-3; d_gene: TRBD2; CDR3aa: CASSPLAGTDTQYF
abundance: NA; j_gene: TRBJ2-1; v_gene: TRBV11-3; d_gene: TRBD2; CDR3aa: CASSDNSGGAFSSYNEQFF
abundance: NA; j_gene: TRBJ2-5; v_gene: TRBV14; d_gene: NA; CDR3aa: CASSQDVWGTQYF
abundance: NA; j_gene: TRBJ2-4; v_gene: TRBV28; d_gene: TRBD1; CDR3aa: CASSLTGGAYIQYF
abundance: few; j_gene: TRBJ1-1; v_gene: TRBV5-1; d_gene: NA; CDR3aa: CASSLAWANTEAFF
abundance: NA; j_gene: TRBJ1-1; v_gene: TRBV30; d_gene: NA; CDR3aa: CAWKGGATEAFF
abundance: once; j_gene: TRBJ1-1; v_gene: TRBV5-1; d_gene: NA; CDR3aa: CASSLVPGANTEAFF